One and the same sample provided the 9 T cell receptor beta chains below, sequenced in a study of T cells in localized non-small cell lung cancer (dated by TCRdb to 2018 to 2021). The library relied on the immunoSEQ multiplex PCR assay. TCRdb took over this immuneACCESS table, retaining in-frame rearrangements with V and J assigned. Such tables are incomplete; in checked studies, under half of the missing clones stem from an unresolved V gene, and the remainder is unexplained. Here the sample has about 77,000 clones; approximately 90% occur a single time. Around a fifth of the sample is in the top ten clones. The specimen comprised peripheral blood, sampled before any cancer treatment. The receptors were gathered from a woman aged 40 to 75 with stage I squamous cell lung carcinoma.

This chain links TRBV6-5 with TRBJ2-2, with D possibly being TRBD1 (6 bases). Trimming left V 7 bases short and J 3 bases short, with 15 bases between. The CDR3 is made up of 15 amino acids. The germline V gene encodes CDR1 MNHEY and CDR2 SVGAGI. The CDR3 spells CASNPRGSYTGELFF. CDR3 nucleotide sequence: TGTGCCAGCAACCCTAGGGGGTCCTACACCGGGGAGCTGTTTTTT.

The CDR3 spells CASSLAGVAARTDTQYF. CDR3 DNA sequence: TGTGCCAGCAGCTTGGCCGGGGTAGCGGCGCGCACAGATACGCAGTATTTT. V gene TRBV5-4 combines with J gene TRBJ2-3, with a weak D call TRBD2 (6 bases). Trimming shortened V by 0 bases and J by 1 base, and 15 bases separated the two germline ends. Germline assignment: CDR1 SGHNT and CDR2 YYREEE (reference sequence). The CDR3 loop spans 17 amino acids.

As DNA, the CDR3 is TGTGCCAGCAGCGCCCGACAGGGAACAGCGGGGGCGGGGGAGCAGTTCTTC. Protein: CASSARQGTAGAGEQFF. V usage is TRBV7-9 and J usage is TRBJ2-1, with D maybe TRBD2 (8 bases). The CDR3 spans 17 residues. Germline CDR1 SEHNR, CDR2 FQNEAQ (reference sequence). V was pared by 5 bases and J by 10 bases, with 27 bases between.

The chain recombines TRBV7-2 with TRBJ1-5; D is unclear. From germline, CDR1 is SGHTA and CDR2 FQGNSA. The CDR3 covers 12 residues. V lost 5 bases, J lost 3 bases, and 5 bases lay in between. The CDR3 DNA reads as TGTGCCAGCAGCCCATTCAATCAGCCCCAGCATTTT. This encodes CASSPFNQPQHF.

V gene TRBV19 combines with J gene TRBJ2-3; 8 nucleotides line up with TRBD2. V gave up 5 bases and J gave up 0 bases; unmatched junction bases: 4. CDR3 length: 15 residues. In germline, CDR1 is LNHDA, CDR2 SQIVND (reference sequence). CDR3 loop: CASSPTSVSTDTQYF. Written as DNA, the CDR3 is TGTGCCAGTAGTCCGACTAGCGTTAGCACAGATACGCAGTATTTT.

The CDR3, as DNA: TGTGCCAGCAGCTCAGGGATGGGCACTGAAGCTTTCTTT. Translation: CASSSGMGTEAFF. The V gene is TRBV7-3, the J gene TRBJ1-1; the D gene is possibly TRBD1 (5 bases). V dropped 4 bases and J dropped 4 bases, with 10 bases sitting between them. CDR1 SGHTA and CDR2 FQGTGA come from the germline V gene. This CDR3 is built from 13 residues. Variable domain in full (rest from reference TRBV7-3 and TRBJ1-1): GAGVSQTPSNKVTEKGKYVELRCDPISGHTALYWYRQSLGQGPEFLIYFQGTGAADDSGLPNDRFFAVRPEGSVSTLKIQRTERGDSAVYLCASSSGMGTEAFFGQGTRLTVV.

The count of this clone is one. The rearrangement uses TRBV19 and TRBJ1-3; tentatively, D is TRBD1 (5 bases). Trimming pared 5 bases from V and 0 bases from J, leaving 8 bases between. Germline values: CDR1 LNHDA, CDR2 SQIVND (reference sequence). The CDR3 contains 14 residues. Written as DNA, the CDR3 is TGTGCCAGTAGTTGGGGGAGCTCTGGAAACACCATATATTTT. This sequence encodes CASSWGSSGNTIYF.

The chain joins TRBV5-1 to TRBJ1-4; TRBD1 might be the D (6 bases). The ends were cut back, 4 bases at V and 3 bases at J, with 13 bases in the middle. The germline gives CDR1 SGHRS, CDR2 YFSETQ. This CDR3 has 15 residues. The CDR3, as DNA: TGCGCCAGCAGCACTGTACAGGGTTCTAATGAAAAACTGTTTTTT. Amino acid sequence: CASSTVQGSNEKLFF.

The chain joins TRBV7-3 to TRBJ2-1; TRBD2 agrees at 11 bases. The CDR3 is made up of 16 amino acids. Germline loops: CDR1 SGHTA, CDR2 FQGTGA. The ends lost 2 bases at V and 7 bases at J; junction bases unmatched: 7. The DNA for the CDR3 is TGTGCCAGCAGCTTACAATCTAGCGGGGGGTTGAATGAGCAGTTCTTC. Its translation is CASSLQSSGGLNEQFF. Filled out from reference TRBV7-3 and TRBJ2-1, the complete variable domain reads GAGVSQTPSNKVTEKGKYVELRCDPISGHTALYWYRQSLGQGPEFLIYFQGTGAADDSGLPNDRFFAVRPEGSVSTLKIQRTERGDSAVYLCASSLQSSGGLNEQFFGPGTRLTVL.